This is a list of T cell receptor beta chains from one sample in a study of T cell repertoires in cytomegalovirus infection. Each CDR3 protein gets one entry after TCRdb re-called the reads with MiXCR. The table lists under 200,000 distinct CDR3 sequences, roughly 9.8% of them singletons. The material sequenced was PBMCs. These receptors originate from a human donor in good health (CMV status not recorded). Some clones in this sample may be carry-over from other donors' samples. CDR3s include the opening cysteine and the closing phenylalanine or tryptophan. Fields, in order: CDR3 length, clone size, V gene, J gene, D gene, CDR3 DNA, CDR3 protein. A D gene is named only where the DNA matches it firmly. Some rows mark clone size as missing; the rest say once, few, many or name a class of expanded clone.

19	many	TRBV7-2	TRBJ1-1	TRBD1	TGTGCCAGCAGCTTAGTGCGGGCAGGGGGTATATTAGGGAACACTGAAGCTTTCTTT	CASSLVRAGGILGNTEAFF
16	many	TRBV15	TRBJ2-1	.	TGTGCCACCAGCTCGGGGCCCGCCGGCTCCTACAATGAGCAGTTCTTC	CATSSGPAGSYNEQFF
14	many	TRBV5-4	TRBJ2-7	.	TGTGCCAGCAGCCCTGAGGCTGGCAGCTACGAGCAGTACTTC	CASSPEAGSYEQYF
17	few	TRBV18	TRBJ2-1	TRBD2	TGTGCCAGCTCACCAACTAGCGGGCTCTCGTTCAGGAATGAGCAGTTCTTC	CASSPTSGLSFRNEQFF
14	.	TRBV2	TRBJ1-1	TRBD1	TGTGCCAGCAGTGCCCAGGGGGTTCCAGCTGAAGCTTTCTTT	CASSAQGVPAEAFF
13	many	TRBV7-2	TRBJ1-2	.	TGTGCCAGCAGCTCATCACGGGATCGTGGCTACACCTTC	CASSSSRDRGYTF
17	many	TRBV7-2	TRBJ2-1	TRBD1	TGTGCCAGCAGCTTCCGGGACAGGCCTCGGTCCTACAATGAGCAGTTCTTC	CASSFRDRPRSYNEQFF
12	many	TRBV28	TRBJ1-2	.	TGTGCCAGCAGCCCTACCGGACCTGGGTACACCTTC	CASSPTGPGYTF
15	many	TRBV7-6	TRBJ1-5	TRBD1	TGTGCCAGCAGCTCTGGGACAGGGTCTCGCCAGCCCCAGCATTTT	CASSSGTGSRQPQHF
11	few	TRBV7-2	TRBJ2-5	.	TGTGCCAGCATGGAAGGGGGGACCCAGTACTTC	CASMEGGTQYF
15	.	TRBV25-1	TRBJ1-2	.	TGTGCCAGCAGTGAATTGGGGGGGACTAACTATGGCTACACCTTC	CASSELGGTNYGYTF
14	many	TRBV29-1	TRBJ2-1	TRBD1	TGCAGCGTTGAAGGTCGGGACAGGGGGGATGAGCAGTTCTTC	CSVEGRDRGDEQFF
14	many	TRBV28	TRBJ1-4	.	TGTGCCAGCAGTTCCCCGGGAAGTAATGAAAAACTGTTTTTT	CASSSPGSNEKLFF
15	many	TRBV7-9	TRBJ2-7	.	TGTGCCAGCAGCTTAGTTTGGGGTGCTGGGCACGAGCAGTACTTC	CASSLVWGAGHEQYF
15	few	TRBV6-2/TRBV6-3	TRBJ2-1	TRBD2	TGTGCCAGCAGACGGACTAGCGGGGGGACTAGTGAGCAGTTCTTC	CASRRTSGGTSEQFF
11	few	TRBV28	TRBJ1-1	.	TGTGCCAGCAGGCAGGGTGCTGAAGCTTTCTTT	CASRQGAEAFF
15	many	TRBV7-8	TRBJ1-2	.	TGTGCCAGCAGCTTAGAGGGACATCCGAGCTATGGCTACACCTTC	CASSLEGHPSYGYTF
19	many	TRBV14	TRBJ2-7	TRBD1	TGTGCCAGCAGCCACCGGTTACCCCGAAGGGGGCAGTACGTCTCCGAGCAGTACTTC	CASSHRLPRRGQYVSEQYF
17	many	TRBV7-2	TRBJ2-1	TRBD2	TGTGCCAGCAGCAAACTGCTACTAGCGGGGGGCCCAGATGAGCAGTTCTTC	CASSKLLLAGGPDEQFF
18	many	TRBV12-3/TRBV12-4	TRBJ1-5	TRBD1	TGTGCCAGCAGTTTAGGGGGACAGGGTTCCAGTGGCAATCAGCCCCAGCATTTT	CASSLGGQGSSGNQPQHF
15	many	TRBV7-2	TRBJ2-5	.	TGTGCCAGCAGCCCCGTTGGGAGCAGCAAAGAGACCCAGTACTTC	CASSPVGSSKETQYF
12	.	TRBV7-9	TRBJ1-1	.	TGTGCCAGCAGCCGAATGGCCACTGAAGCTTTCTTT	CASSRMATEAFF
14	few	TRBV29-1	TRBJ1-5	TRBD1	TGCAGCGTTCGGGACAGGGGGGCCAATCAGCCCCAGCATTTT	CSVRDRGANQPQHF
11	.	TRBV20-1	TRBJ2-7	.	TGCAGTGCTAGTCCCCAAGGCGAGCAGTACTTC	CSASPQGEQYF
15	many	TRBV7-9	TRBJ2-1	.	TGTGCCAGCAGCTTAGACGGGAACTCCTACAATGAGCAGTTCTTC	CASSLDGNSYNEQFF
12	many	TRBV19	TRBJ1-1	.	TGTGCCAGTAGTATCGGGAACACTGAAGCTTTCTTT	CASSIGNTEAFF
13	many	TRBV7-2	TRBJ1-1	.	TGTGCCAGCAGCGTTAGATGGGACACTGAAGCTTTCTTT	CASSVRWDTEAFF
15	few	TRBV29-1	TRBJ2-1	.	TGCAGCGTTGAACGTGGAGTTAGCTCCTACAATGAGCAGTTCTTC	CSVERGVSSYNEQFF
15	few	TRBV20-1	TRBJ1-6	TRBD1	TGCAGTGCTACCGGGACAGGGGGTCGTAATTCACCCCTCCACTTT	CSATGTGGRNSPLHF
16	many	TRBV4-2	TRBJ1-2	.	TGTGCCAGCACCTCAAGTATGGGGGGAGGGGTTGGTGGCTACACCTTC	CASTSSMGGGVGGYTF
15	many	TRBV12-3/TRBV12-4	TRBJ2-5	.	TGTGCCAGCAGTCCTTCCTCGGGACGTCAAGAGACCCAGTACTTC	CASSPSSGRQETQYF
18	many	TRBV7-2	TRBJ1-1	TRBD1	TGTGCCAGCAGCATCGAAGTATGGGACAGGGGATTAAGAACTGAAGCTTTCTTT	CASSIEVWDRGLRTEAFF
16	.	TRBV5-6	TRBJ1-1	.	TGTGCCAGCAGCAGGGGATTTGTTTCCATGAACACTGAAGCTTTCTTT	CASSRGFVSMNTEAFF
13	many	TRBV11-2	TRBJ2-7	.	TGTGCCAGCAGCTTAGGGACAGCCTACGAGCAGTACTTC	CASSLGTAYEQYF